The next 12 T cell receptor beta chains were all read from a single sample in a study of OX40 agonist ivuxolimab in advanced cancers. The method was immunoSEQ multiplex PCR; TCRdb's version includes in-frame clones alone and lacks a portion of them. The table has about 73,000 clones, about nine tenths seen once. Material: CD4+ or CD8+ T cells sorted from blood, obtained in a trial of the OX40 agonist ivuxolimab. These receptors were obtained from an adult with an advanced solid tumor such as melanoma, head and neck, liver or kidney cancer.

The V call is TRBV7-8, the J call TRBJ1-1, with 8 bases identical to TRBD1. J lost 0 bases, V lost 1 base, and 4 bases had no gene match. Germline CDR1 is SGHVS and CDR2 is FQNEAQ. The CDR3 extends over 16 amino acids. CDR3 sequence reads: CASSLDRGAVNTEAFF. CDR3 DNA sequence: TGTGCCAGCAGCTTAGACAGGGGGGCTGTGAACACTGAAGCTTTCTTT.

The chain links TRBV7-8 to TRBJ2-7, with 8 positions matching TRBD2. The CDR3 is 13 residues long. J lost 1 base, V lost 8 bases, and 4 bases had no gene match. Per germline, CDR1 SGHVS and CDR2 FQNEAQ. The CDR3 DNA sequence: TGTGCCAGCCGGGGGGGCCTTTCCTACGAGCAGTACTTC. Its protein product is CASRGGLSYEQYF.

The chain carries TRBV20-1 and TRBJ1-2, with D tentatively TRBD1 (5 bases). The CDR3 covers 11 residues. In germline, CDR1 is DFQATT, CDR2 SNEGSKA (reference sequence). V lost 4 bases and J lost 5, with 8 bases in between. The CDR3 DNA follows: TGCAGTGCTATGACAGTATATGGCTACACCTTC. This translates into CSAMTVYGYTF.

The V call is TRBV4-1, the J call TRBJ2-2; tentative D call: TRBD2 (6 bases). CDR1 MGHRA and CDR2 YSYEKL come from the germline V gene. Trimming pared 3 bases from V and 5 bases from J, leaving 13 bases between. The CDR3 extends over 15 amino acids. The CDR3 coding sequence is TGCGCCAGCAGCCACCTGGGGACTCTTACCGGGGAGCTGTTTTTT. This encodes CASSHLGTLTGELFF.

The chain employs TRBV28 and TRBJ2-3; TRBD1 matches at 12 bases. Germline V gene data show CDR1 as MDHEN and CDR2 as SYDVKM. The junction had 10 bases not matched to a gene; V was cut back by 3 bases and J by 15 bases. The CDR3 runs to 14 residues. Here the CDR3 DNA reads TGTGCCAGCAGTTTGGGACAGGGGGCTTCTTTTTCATATTTT. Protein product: CASSLGQGASFSYF.

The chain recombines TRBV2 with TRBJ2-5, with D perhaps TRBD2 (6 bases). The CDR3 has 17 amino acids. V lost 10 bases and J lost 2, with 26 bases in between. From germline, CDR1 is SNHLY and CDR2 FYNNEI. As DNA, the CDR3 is TGTGCCAAGCATGGCGGGGACCGGGCAGGAGCGCAAGAGACCCAGTACTTC. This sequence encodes CAKHGGDRAGAQETQYF. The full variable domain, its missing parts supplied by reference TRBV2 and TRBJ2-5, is EPEVTQTPSHQVTQMGQEVILRCVPISNHLYFYWYRQILGQKVEFLVSFYNNEISEKSEIFDDQFSVERPDGSNFTLKIRSTKLEDSAMYFCAKHGGDRAGAQETQYFGPGTRLLVL.

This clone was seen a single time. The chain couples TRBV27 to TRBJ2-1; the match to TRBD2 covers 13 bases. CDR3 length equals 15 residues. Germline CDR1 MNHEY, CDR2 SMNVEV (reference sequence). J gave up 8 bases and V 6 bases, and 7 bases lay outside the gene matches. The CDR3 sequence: CASRQLAGGLYEQFF. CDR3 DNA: TGTGCCAGCAGACAACTAGCGGGAGGGCTTTATGAGCAGTTCTTC.

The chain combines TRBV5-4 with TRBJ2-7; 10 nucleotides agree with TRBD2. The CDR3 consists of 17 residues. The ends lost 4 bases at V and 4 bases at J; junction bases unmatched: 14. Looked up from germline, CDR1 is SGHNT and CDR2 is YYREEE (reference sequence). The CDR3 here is CASSPRTIAGGEYEQYF. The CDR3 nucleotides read TGTGCCAGCAGCCCTCGGACGATAGCGGGAGGAGAATACGAGCAGTACTTC.

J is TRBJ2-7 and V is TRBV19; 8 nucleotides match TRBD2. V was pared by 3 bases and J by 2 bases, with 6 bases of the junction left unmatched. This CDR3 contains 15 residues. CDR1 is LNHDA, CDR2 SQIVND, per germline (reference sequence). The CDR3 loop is CASSIGGRSPYEQYF. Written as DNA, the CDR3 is TGTGCCAGTAGTATTGGCGGGAGGAGTCCCTACGAGCAGTACTTC. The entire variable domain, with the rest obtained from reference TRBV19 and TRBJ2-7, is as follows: DGGITQSPKYLFRKEGQNVTLSCEQNLNHDAMYWYRQDPGQGLRLIYYSQIVNDFQKGDIAEGYSVSREKKESFPLTVTSAQKNPTAFYLCASSIGGRSPYEQYFGPGTRLTVT.

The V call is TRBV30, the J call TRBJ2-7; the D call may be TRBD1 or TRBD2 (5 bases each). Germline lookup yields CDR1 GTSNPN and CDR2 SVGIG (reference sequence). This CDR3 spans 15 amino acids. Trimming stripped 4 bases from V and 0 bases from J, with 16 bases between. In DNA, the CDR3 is TGTGCCTGGACAACCGGGACCCAGAGCTCCTACGAGCAGTACTTC. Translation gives CAWTTGTQSSYEQYF.

CDR3 coding DNA: TGTGCCAGCAGTGGGGGCAGCTCCTTCGGAAACATTCAGTACTTC. The encoded protein is CASSGGSSFGNIQYF. The chain recombines TRBV2 with TRBJ2-4, with D tentatively TRBD1 (5 bases). The germline gives CDR1 SNHLY, CDR2 FYNNEI. The CDR3 consists of 15 residues. The ends were cut back, 4 bases at V and 6 bases at J, with 16 bases in the middle.

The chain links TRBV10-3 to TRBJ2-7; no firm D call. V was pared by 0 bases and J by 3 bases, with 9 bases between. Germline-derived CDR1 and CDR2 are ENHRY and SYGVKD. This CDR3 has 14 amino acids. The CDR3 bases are TGTGCCATCAGTGAGTCTAGGACCCTCTACGAGCAGTACTTC. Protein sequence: CAISESRTLYEQYF.